This TCR beta chain stems from a study of blood T cell repertoires in COVID-19. Overall study: Sample material is recorded as cDNA or gDNA derived from T cells, B-cell-depleted T cells, or PBMCs.

Only in-frame clones appear in the TCRdb table, and some are missing; sequencing was by immunoSEQ multiplex PCR. The table shows roughly 230,000 clones, with around four fifths occurring only once. Per germline, CDR1 SQVTM and CDR2 ANQGSEA. The V gene lost 7 bases and the J gene lost 0 bases, with 12 bases spanning the gap. This CDR3 has 14 residues. This TCR was sampled from a woman aged 60-70 years with active or convalescent COVID-19. Sequencing was performed on peripheral blood. The chain employs TRBV29-1 and TRBJ1-4; no clear D. In DNA form, the CDR3 reads TGCAGCGCCCAGTCAGAAACAACTAATGAAAAACTGTTTTTT. It specifies CSAQSETTNEKLFF. Using reference TRBV29-1 and TRBJ1-4 for the parts outside the CDR3, the full variable domain is SAVISQKPSRDICQRGTSLTIQCQVDSQVTMMFWYRQQPGQSLTLIATANQGSEATYESGFVIDKFPISRPNLTFSTLTVSNMSPEDSSIYLCSAQSETTNEKLFFGSGTQLSVL.